This T cell receptor (beta chain) emerged from a study of OX40 agonist ivuxolimab in advanced cancers. This clone appeared a single time. The CDR3 consists of 15 residues. V trimming: 4 bases; J trimming: 4 bases; junction bases outside the gene matches: 8. Per the germline V gene, CDR1 is SGHDT and CDR2 is YYEEEE. TCRdb's table, derived via immunoSEQ multiplex PCR, lists solely in-frame clones and lacks some. The data show about 98,000 clones, around nine tenths seen once. The starting material was CD4+ or CD8+ T cells sorted from blood, obtained in a trial of the OX40 agonist ivuxolimab. The chain recombines TRBV5-6 with TRBJ1-2; the match to TRBD1 covers 9 bases. The TCR was taken from an adult with an advanced solid tumor such as melanoma, head and neck, liver or kidney cancer. CDR3 region: CASSIRDRVSYGYTF. CDR3 in DNA: TGTGCCAGCAGCATCCGGGACAGGGTATCCTATGGCTACACCTTC.